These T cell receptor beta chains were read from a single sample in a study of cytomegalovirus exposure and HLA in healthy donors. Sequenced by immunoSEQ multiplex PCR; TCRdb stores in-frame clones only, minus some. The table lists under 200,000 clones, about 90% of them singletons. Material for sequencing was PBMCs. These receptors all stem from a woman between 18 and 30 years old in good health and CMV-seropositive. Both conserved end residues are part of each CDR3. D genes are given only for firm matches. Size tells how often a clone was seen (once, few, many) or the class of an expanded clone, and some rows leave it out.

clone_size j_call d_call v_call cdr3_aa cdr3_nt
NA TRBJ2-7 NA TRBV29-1 CSVVNAVAPYEQYF TGCAGCGTTGTCAATGCGGTGGCTCCCTACGAGCAGTACTTC
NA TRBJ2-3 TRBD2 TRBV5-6 CASSRPSLAGGPDTQYF TGTGCCAGCAGCCGCCCATCTTTAGCGGGAGGGCCAGATACGCAGTATTTT
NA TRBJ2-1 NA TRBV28 CASSRSLASNEQFF TGTGCCAGCAGTAGGTCCCTAGCTAGCAATGAGCAGTTCTTC
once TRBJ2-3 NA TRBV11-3 CASSSNFRDTQYF TGTGCCAGCAGCTCGAACTTCCGCGATACGCAGTATTTT
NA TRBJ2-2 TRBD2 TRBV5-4 CASSLELAGVRGELFF TGTGCCAGCAGCTTGGAACTAGCGGGGGTCCGCGGGGAGCTGTTTTTT
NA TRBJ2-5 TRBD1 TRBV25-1 CASSEYMGQQETQYF TGTGCCAGCAGTGAATATATGGGACAGCAAGAGACCCAGTACTTC
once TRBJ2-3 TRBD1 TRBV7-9 CASSAKSGTGYTDTQYF TGTGCCAGCAGCGCCAAGTCCGGGACAGGATACACAGATACGCAGTATTTT
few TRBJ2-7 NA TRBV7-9 CASSLRTGEQYF TGTGCCAGCAGCTTACGGACGGGGGAGCAGTACTTC
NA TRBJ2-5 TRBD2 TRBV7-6 CASSLILAGATQETQYF TGTGCCAGCAGCTTAATCCTAGCGGGGGCTACCCAAGAGACCCAGTACTTC
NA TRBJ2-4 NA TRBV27 CASSFLASAKNIQYF TGTGCCAGCAGTTTCTTGGCTAGCGCAAAAAACATTCAGTACTTC
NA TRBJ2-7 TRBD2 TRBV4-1 CASSQDRLAGANYEQYF TGCGCCAGCAGCCAAGATCGCCTAGCGGGGGCTAACTACGAGCAGTACTTC
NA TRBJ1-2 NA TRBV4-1 CASSLSGTRDGYTF TGCGCCAGCAGCCTTTCCGGGACACGAGATGGCTACACCTTC
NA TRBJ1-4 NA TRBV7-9 CASSPAGGANEKLFF TGTGCCAGCAGCCCAGCGGGGGGGGCTAATGAAAAACTGTTTTTT
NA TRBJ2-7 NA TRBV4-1 CASSQVSGPYEQYF TGCGCCAGCAGCCAAGTAAGCGGGCCCTACGAGCAGTACTTC
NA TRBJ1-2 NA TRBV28 CASSSTGLYYGYTF TGTGCCAGCAGTTCGACAGGCCTCTACTATGGCTACACCTTC
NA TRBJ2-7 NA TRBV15 CATSRERVPYEQYF TGTGCCACCAGCAGAGAGAGGGTCCCCTACGAGCAGTACTTC
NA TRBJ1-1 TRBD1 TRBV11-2 CASSPRPGQGIRSTEAFF TGTGCCAGCAGCCCTCGGCCGGGACAGGGGATAAGGAGCACTGAAGCTTTCTTT
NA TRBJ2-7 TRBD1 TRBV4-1 CASSQASTGASYEQYF TGCGCCAGCAGCCAGGCCTCCACAGGGGCCTCCTACGAGCAGTACTTC
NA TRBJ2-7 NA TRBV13 CASSLGSSYEQYF TGTGCCAGCAGCTTAGGTAGCTCCTACGAGCAGTACTTC
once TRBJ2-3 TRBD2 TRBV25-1 CASKVSGGGTDTQYF TGTGCCAGCAAGGTTTCGGGGGGGGGCACAGATACGCAGTATTTT